Below are 10 T cell receptor beta chains sequenced from a single sample in a study of blood T cell repertoires in COVID-19. The protocol was immunoSEQ multiplex PCR, while the TCRdb copy is restricted to in-frame clones and leaves out a portion. The table records 390,000 or so clones, 86% of them present only once. Sequenced sample: peripheral blood. The source is a woman aged 30 to 39 with active or convalescent COVID-19.

This chain links TRBV2 with TRBJ2-2; 7 bases are shared with TRBD1. The CDR3 length is 14 residues. Trimming cost V 6 bases and J 5 bases; bases outside gene matches: 6. The germline CDR1 and CDR2 sequences are SNHLY and FYNNEI. CDR3 residues: CASSDRVLTGELFF. The CDR3 DNA is TGTGCCAGCAGCGACAGGGTTTTGACCGGGGAGCTGTTTTTT.

V gene TRBV18 combines with J gene TRBJ1-1, with D possibly matching TRBD1 (6 bases). The V end was cut by 3 bases, the J end by 3 bases, with 17 bases between. The V gene's germline CDR1 is KGHSH and CDR2 LQKENI. The CDR3 length is 16 residues. For the CDR3, the DNA is TGTGCCAGCTCACCCTGGCCAGGGAAGGGGGACACTGAAGCTTTCTTT. This gives the protein CASSPWPGKGDTEAFF.

V and J are TRBV5-1 and TRBJ2-5; D is possibly TRBD1 (5 bases). The germline V gene has CDR1 SGHRS and CDR2 YFSETQ. The V gene lost 2 bases and the J gene lost 5 bases, with 19 bases spanning the gap. CDR3 length: 16 amino acids. CDR3 sequence (DNA): TGCGCCAGCAGCTTCTGGCAAGGGGTTCGATGGGAGACCCAGTACTTC. This gives the protein CASSFWQGVRWETQYF.

The chain employs TRBV27 and TRBJ2-2; the D gene is possibly TRBD2 (5 bases). CDR1 is MNHEY, CDR2 SMNVEV, per germline (reference sequence). V was trimmed by 3 bases and J by 4 bases, leaving 21 bases between them. The CDR3 covers 18 residues. CDR3 sequence reads: CASSLRPAGRGTTGELFF. CDR3 sequence (DNA): TGTGCCAGCAGTTTGCGTCCGGCGGGTCGGGGAACCACCGGGGAGCTGTTTTTT.

This clone was counted between two and nine times. The chain combines TRBV30 with TRBJ1-2; tentatively, D is TRBD1 (6 bases). This CDR3 region has 13 residues. Germline CDR1 and CDR2: GTSNPN and SVGIG (reference sequence). The V gene lost 5 bases and the J gene lost 1 base, with 11 bases spanning the gap. CDR3 protein: CAWDRSYNYGYTF. In nucleotides, the CDR3 is TGTGCCTGGGACAGGTCTTATAACTATGGCTACACCTTC. The whole variable domain, filled in from reference TRBV30 and TRBJ1-2, reads SQTIHQWPATLVQPVGSPLSLECTVEGTSNPNLYWYRQAAGRGLQLLFYSVGIGQISSEVPQNLSASRPQDRQFILSSKKLLLSDSGFYLCAWDRSYNYGYTFGSGTRLTVV.

This chain joins TRBV25-1 and TRBJ1-2; D is uncertain. CDR1 is MGHDK and CDR2 is SYGVNS in the germline V gene. Trimming removed 5 bases at V and 1 base at J, with 11 bases between. The CDR3 runs 14 residues. The CDR3 region has the DNA TGTGCCAGCAGTACAAGCGCCGTTAACTATGGCTACACCTTC. Protein sequence: CASSTSAVNYGYTF.

The genes are TRBV9 and TRBJ1-2, with 8 bases identical to TRBD1. The CDR3 consists of 15 residues. With 4 bases clipped from V and 3 bases from J, the junction kept 8 bases outside the gene matches. CDR1 and CDR2 from the germline V gene are SGDLS and YYNGEE. CDR3 DNA sequence: TGTGCCAGCAGCCCGATGGACAGGGTACACTATGGCTACACCTTC. It specifies CASSPMDRVHYGYTF.

The genes are TRBV4-1 and TRBJ1-6; D is possibly TRBD1 (6 bases). The CDR3 totals 17 residues. Per the germline V gene, CDR1 is MGHRA and CDR2 is YSYEKL. The ends were cut back, 1 base at V and 7 bases at J, with 17 bases in the middle. The CDR3 loop reads CASSQVPGTSKNSPLHF. The CDR3 region has the DNA TGCGCCAGCAGCCAAGTCCCGGGGACATCGAAGAATTCACCCCTCCACTTT.

This clone appeared a few times. This chain links TRBV27 with TRBJ1-1; maybe TRBD1 (6 bases). The CDR3 is made up of 15 amino acids. V lost 6 bases to trimming and J lost 0 bases, with 14 bases between them. Looked up from germline, CDR1 is MNHEY and CDR2 is SMNVEV (reference sequence). This CDR3 reads CASSLQGLMNTEAFF. In DNA, the CDR3 is TGTGCCAGCAGCCTACAGGGCCTTATGAACACTGAAGCTTTCTTT.

The rearrangement uses TRBV4-2 and TRBJ2-3; 7 bases match TRBD2. The CDR3 is made up of 15 amino acids. Losses at the gene ends were 2 bases for V and 6 bases for J; bases not matched to a gene: 8. CDR1 is LGHNA and CDR2 is YNFKEQ in the germline V gene. Here the CDR3 reads CASSQFSGKEDTQYF. DNA of the CDR3: TGTGCCAGCAGCCAATTCAGCGGGAAAGAGGATACGCAGTATTTT.